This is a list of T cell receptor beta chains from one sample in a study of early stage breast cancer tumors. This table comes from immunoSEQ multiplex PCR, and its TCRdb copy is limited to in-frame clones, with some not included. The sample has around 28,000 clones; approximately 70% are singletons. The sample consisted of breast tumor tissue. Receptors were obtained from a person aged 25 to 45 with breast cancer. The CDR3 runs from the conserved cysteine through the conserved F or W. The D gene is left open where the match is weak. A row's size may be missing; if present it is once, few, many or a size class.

CDR3nt: TGTGCCAGCTCGACAGGGTCGGACACTGAAGCTTTCTTT
CDR3aa: CASSTGSDTEAFF
d_gene: TRBD1
abundance: .
j_gene: TRBJ1-1
v_gene: TRBV18

CDR3nt: TGTGCCTGCTACAGACGGGTTCAAAACTATGGCTACACCTTC
CDR3aa: CACYRRVQNYGYTF
d_gene: .
abundance: .
j_gene: TRBJ1-2
v_gene: TRBV30

CDR3nt: TGTGCCAGCCGACCCTCAACCGCAGGGGGCCTCAACTTC
CDR3aa: CASRPSTAGGLNF
d_gene: TRBD1
abundance: .
j_gene: TRBJ2-7
v_gene: TRBV7-8

CDR3nt: TGTGCCAGCAGCTTAGAATCCGGGCGCGGGGAGCTGTTTTTT
CDR3aa: CASSLESGRGELFF
d_gene: .
abundance: .
j_gene: TRBJ2-2
v_gene: TRBV7-9

CDR3nt: TGTGCCAGCAGCGGGACAGGGGGCCCCACTGAAGCTTTCTTT
CDR3aa: CASSGTGGPTEAFF
d_gene: TRBD1
abundance: once
j_gene: TRBJ1-1
v_gene: TRBV5-6

CDR3nt: TGTGCCAGCAGCTTCCATTCCTCCGGGACCCGCTCCTACGAGCAGTACTTC
CDR3aa: CASSFHSSGTRSYEQYF
d_gene: .
abundance: .
j_gene: TRBJ2-7
v_gene: TRBV11-2

CDR3nt: TGTGCCAGCTCATCGACTATTTACGAGCAGTACTTC
CDR3aa: CASSSTIYEQYF
d_gene: .
abundance: .
j_gene: TRBJ2-7
v_gene: TRBV18

CDR3nt: TGCGCCAGCAGCCAAGAGGAAGGACTAGCGGACTACAATGAGCAGTTCTTC
CDR3aa: CASSQEEGLADYNEQFF
d_gene: TRBD2
abundance: .
j_gene: TRBJ2-1
v_gene: TRBV4-3

CDR3nt: TGTGCCAGCAGCTTGGCTGGACAGGGCGCTGAAGCTTTCTTT
CDR3aa: CASSLAGQGAEAFF
d_gene: TRBD1
abundance: .
j_gene: TRBJ1-1
v_gene: TRBV7-2

CDR3nt: TGTGCCAGCAGTTACACTGGGTTCGTCACTGAAGCTTTCTTT
CDR3aa: CASSYTGFVTEAFF
d_gene: .
abundance: .
j_gene: TRBJ1-1
v_gene: TRBV6-5

CDR3nt: TGTGCCAGCAGCTCCAGGGTGACTAGCGGGTACAATGAGCAGTTCTTC
CDR3aa: CASSSRVTSGYNEQFF
d_gene: TRBD2
abundance: once
j_gene: TRBJ2-1
v_gene: TRBV7-8

CDR3nt: TGTGCCAGCAGCTTGGGGACAGGGCCCTACGAGCAGTACTTC
CDR3aa: CASSLGTGPYEQYF
d_gene: TRBD1
abundance: .
j_gene: TRBJ2-7
v_gene: TRBV7-9

CDR3nt: TGTGCCAGCAGTTCGTTGGGACTAGCGGGAGGGGAGTACTTC
CDR3aa: CASSSLGLAGGEYF
d_gene: TRBD2
abundance: few
j_gene: TRBJ2-7
v_gene: TRBV6-5

CDR3nt: TGTGCCAGCAGCTTCTTCTCGGGACAGGTCCCCTTATTACGGGGCTACACCTTC
CDR3aa: CASSFFSGQVPLLRGYTF
d_gene: TRBD1
abundance: few
j_gene: TRBJ1-2
v_gene: TRBV5-8

CDR3nt: TGCGCCAGCAGCTTGGACCCCCGGTCAGATACGCAGTATTTT
CDR3aa: CASSLDPRSDTQYF
d_gene: .
abundance: .
j_gene: TRBJ2-3
v_gene: TRBV5-1

CDR3nt: TGTGCCAGCAGCCACGACAGGGTGATCTCCTACGAGCAGTACTTC
CDR3aa: CASSHDRVISYEQYF
d_gene: TRBD1
abundance: .
j_gene: TRBJ2-7
v_gene: TRBV7-9

CDR3nt: TGTGCCAGTAGTATAATAGAGGGCTCTGGAAACACCATATATTTT
CDR3aa: CASSIIEGSGNTIYF
d_gene: .
abundance: .
j_gene: TRBJ1-3
v_gene: TRBV19

CDR3nt: TGCGCCAGCGGGACAATATGGGGTCCTCAAGGCCAGCCCCAGCATTTT
CDR3aa: CASGTIWGPQGQPQHF
d_gene: .
abundance: .
j_gene: TRBJ1-5
v_gene: TRBV10-2

CDR3nt: TGTGCCTGGAGTGTAGGTAGCGGAAGCACAGATACGCAGTATTTT
CDR3aa: CAWSVGSGSTDTQYF
d_gene: .
abundance: .
j_gene: TRBJ2-3
v_gene: TRBV30

CDR3nt: TGTGCCAGCAGCGCCTTCGGACTAGCGGGGGGTACCGGGGAGCTGTTTTTT
CDR3aa: CASSAFGLAGGTGELFF
d_gene: TRBD2
abundance: .
j_gene: TRBJ2-2
v_gene: TRBV11-2

CDR3nt: TGTGCCAGCAGTTTCTTCGGGACTAAGAACACCGGGGAGCTGTTTTTT
CDR3aa: CASSFFGTKNTGELFF
d_gene: TRBD2
abundance: .
j_gene: TRBJ2-2
v_gene: TRBV27

CDR3nt: TGCGCCAGCAGCCGCGGGGACAGGGGTCGGACTGAAGCTTTCTTT
CDR3aa: CASSRGDRGRTEAFF
d_gene: TRBD1
abundance: .
j_gene: TRBJ1-1
v_gene: TRBV4-1

CDR3nt: TGTGCCAGCAGCTTAGCGGCTAGCCAAGAGACCCAGTACTTC
CDR3aa: CASSLAASQETQYF
d_gene: .
abundance: few
j_gene: TRBJ2-5
v_gene: TRBV7-7

CDR3nt: TGTGCCAGCAGAAAAGGGCCACTAGCGGGAGGGCAGGGGACCTACGAGCAGTACTTC
CDR3aa: CASRKGPLAGGQGTYEQYF
d_gene: .
abundance: .
j_gene: TRBJ2-7
v_gene: TRBV21-1

CDR3nt: TGTGCCAGCAGTTCGGACTACCTCAGCACAGATACGCAGTATTTT
CDR3aa: CASSSDYLSTDTQYF
d_gene: .
abundance: once
j_gene: TRBJ2-3
v_gene: TRBV7-2

CDR3nt: TGTGCCAGTAGTATGACAGCAACTAATGAAAAACTGTTTTTT
CDR3aa: CASSMTATNEKLFF
d_gene: .
abundance: .
j_gene: TRBJ1-4
v_gene: TRBV19

CDR3nt: TGCGCCAGCAGCCAAGGAACAACAGGCCCAGATACGCAGTATTTT
CDR3aa: CASSQGTTGPDTQYF
d_gene: .
abundance: .
j_gene: TRBJ2-3
v_gene: TRBV4-1

CDR3nt: TGCGCCAGCAGCCAAGGGCCCGTGGTAGCGGCCTCTGGGGCCAACGTCCTGACTTTC
CDR3aa: CASSQGPVVAASGANVLTF
d_gene: .
abundance: few
j_gene: TRBJ2-6
v_gene: TRBV4-1

CDR3nt: TGCGCCAGCATGAAGTGGACTAGTCTCACAGATACGCAGTATTTT
CDR3aa: CASMKWTSLTDTQYF
d_gene: TRBD2
abundance: .
j_gene: TRBJ2-3
v_gene: TRBV4-1

CDR3nt: TGTGCCAGCAGTCAGTCGGGTTTCGAGGATACGCAGTATTTT
CDR3aa: CASSQSGFEDTQYF
d_gene: .
abundance: once
j_gene: TRBJ2-3
v_gene: TRBV7-3

CDR3nt: TGTGCCAGCAGCTTAACCCCGAGAGATGGCTACACCTTC
CDR3aa: CASSLTPRDGYTF
d_gene: .
abundance: few
j_gene: TRBJ1-2
v_gene: TRBV7-3

CDR3nt: TGTGCCAGCACTCCACCCGGGACTAGCGGGAATGAGCAGTTCTTC
CDR3aa: CASTPPGTSGNEQFF
d_gene: TRBD2
abundance: .
j_gene: TRBJ2-1
v_gene: TRBV6-5

CDR3nt: TGTGCCTGGAGTCCTGGGAGGGACTTGAGCACAGATACGCAGTATTTT
CDR3aa: CAWSPGRDLSTDTQYF
d_gene: TRBD2
abundance: .
j_gene: TRBJ2-3
v_gene: TRBV30

CDR3nt: TGTGCTAGCAGCTTAGAGGGGGGGGAGCAGTACTTC
CDR3aa: CASSLEGGEQYF
d_gene: .
abundance: few
j_gene: TRBJ2-7
v_gene: TRBV7-7

CDR3nt: TGTGCCAGCAGCTTAGATCAAGAACACACGGGTACGCAGTATTTT
CDR3aa: CASSLDQEHTGTQYF
d_gene: .
abundance: .
j_gene: TRBJ2-3
v_gene: TRBV7-7

CDR3nt: TGTGCCAGCAGCTTGATGGGCTACGAGCAGTACTTC
CDR3aa: CASSLMGYEQYF
d_gene: .
abundance: once
j_gene: TRBJ2-7
v_gene: TRBV5-4

CDR3nt: TGTGCCAGCAGTGACGCGACCCTAGCAAACACCGGGGAGCTGTTTTTT
CDR3aa: CASSDATLANTGELFF
d_gene: .
abundance: .
j_gene: TRBJ2-2
v_gene: TRBV6-4

CDR3nt: TGTGCCAGCAGCGTAGAACCCCAGGGGTATAATTCACCCCTCCACTTT
CDR3aa: CASSVEPQGYNSPLHF
d_gene: .
abundance: .
j_gene: TRBJ1-6
v_gene: TRBV9

CDR3nt: TGTGCCAGCAGTGCGGGGGACCCGGGATCACCCCTCCACTTT
CDR3aa: CASSAGDPGSPLHF
d_gene: .
abundance: .
j_gene: TRBJ1-6
v_gene: TRBV6-1

CDR3nt: TGTGCCAGCAGCCAAGGGGGACTAGCGGGAGGAAACTCCTACGAGCAGTACTTC
CDR3aa: CASSQGGLAGGNSYEQYF
d_gene: TRBD2
abundance: .
j_gene: TRBJ2-7
v_gene: TRBV4-2

CDR3nt: TGCGCCAGCAAAGACTCTGGGGCCAACGTCCTGACTTTC
CDR3aa: CASKDSGANVLTF
d_gene: .
abundance: .
j_gene: TRBJ2-6
v_gene: TRBV4-1

CDR3nt: TGTGCCATCACCGAGACAGGGGGCCATGGTAATGAGCAGTTCTTC
CDR3aa: CAITETGGHGNEQFF
d_gene: TRBD1
abundance: once
j_gene: TRBJ2-1
v_gene: TRBV10-3

CDR3nt: TGTGCCAGCAGCTTCGCCGGGACAGGGGGCCAAATGAGGTACTTC
CDR3aa: CASSFAGTGGQMRYF
d_gene: TRBD1
abundance: few
j_gene: TRBJ2-7
v_gene: TRBV7-2

CDR3nt: TGCAGCGTTGATAGCGGGAGTGGGAATGAGCAGTTCTTC
CDR3aa: CSVDSGSGNEQFF
d_gene: TRBD2
abundance: .
j_gene: TRBJ2-1
v_gene: TRBV29-1

CDR3nt: TGCGCCAGCAGCCCCGGACAGGGGTGGGAGACCCAGTACTTC
CDR3aa: CASSPGQGWETQYF
d_gene: TRBD1
abundance: once
j_gene: TRBJ2-5
v_gene: TRBV5-1

CDR3nt: TGTGCCAGCAGGGATAGGGGTGACGGAACAGATACGCAGTATTTT
CDR3aa: CASRDRGDGTDTQYF
d_gene: .
abundance: few
j_gene: TRBJ2-3
v_gene: TRBV7-6

CDR3nt: TGCGCCAGCAGCCAAGTAGACTCCGGCTCCTACAATGAGCAGTTCTTC
CDR3aa: CASSQVDSGSYNEQFF
d_gene: .
abundance: medium-sized
j_gene: TRBJ2-1
v_gene: TRBV4-1

CDR3nt: TGTGCCAGCAGCCAAGATGAATGGGGGCTGTTTTTT
CDR3aa: CASSQDEWGLFF
d_gene: .
abundance: .
j_gene: TRBJ2-2
v_gene: TRBV4-2

CDR3nt: TGTGCCAGCAGATACGGGACTAGCGAGTACAATGAGCAGTTCTTC
CDR3aa: CASRYGTSEYNEQFF
d_gene: TRBD2
abundance: once
j_gene: TRBJ2-1
v_gene: TRBV7-8